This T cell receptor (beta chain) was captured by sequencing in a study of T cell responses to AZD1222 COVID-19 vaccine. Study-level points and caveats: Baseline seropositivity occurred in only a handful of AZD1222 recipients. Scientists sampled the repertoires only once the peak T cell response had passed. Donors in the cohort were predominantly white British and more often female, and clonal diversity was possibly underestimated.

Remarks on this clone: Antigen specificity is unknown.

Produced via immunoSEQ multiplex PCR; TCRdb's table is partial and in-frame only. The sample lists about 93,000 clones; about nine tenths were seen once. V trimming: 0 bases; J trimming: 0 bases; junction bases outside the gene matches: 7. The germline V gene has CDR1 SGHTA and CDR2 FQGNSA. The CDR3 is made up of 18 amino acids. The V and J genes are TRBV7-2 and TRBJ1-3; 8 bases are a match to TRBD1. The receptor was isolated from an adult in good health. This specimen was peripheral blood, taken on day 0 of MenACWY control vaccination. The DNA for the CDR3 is TGTGCCAGCAGCTTAGCTAGACAGGGGATAAGCTCTGGAAACACCATATATTTT. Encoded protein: CASSLARQGISSGNTIYF.